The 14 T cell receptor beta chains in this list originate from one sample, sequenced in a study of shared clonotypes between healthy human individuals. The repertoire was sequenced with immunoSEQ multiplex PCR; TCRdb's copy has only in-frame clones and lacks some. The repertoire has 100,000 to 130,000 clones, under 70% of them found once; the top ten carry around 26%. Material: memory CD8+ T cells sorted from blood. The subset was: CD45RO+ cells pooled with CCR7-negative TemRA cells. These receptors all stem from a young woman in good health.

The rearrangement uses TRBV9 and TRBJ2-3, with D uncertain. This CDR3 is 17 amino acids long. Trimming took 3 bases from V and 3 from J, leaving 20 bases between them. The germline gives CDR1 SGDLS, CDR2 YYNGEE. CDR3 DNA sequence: TGTGCCAGCAGCGAACCGTTGGGCGCGGCCATTACAGATACGCAGTATTTT. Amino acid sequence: CASSEPLGAAITDTQYF. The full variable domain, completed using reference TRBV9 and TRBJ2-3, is DSGVTQTPKHLITATGQRVTLRCSPRSGDLSVYWYQQSLDQGLQFLIQYYNGEERAKGNILERFSAQQFPDLHSELNLSSLELGDSALYFCASSEPLGAAITDTQYFGPGTRLTVL.

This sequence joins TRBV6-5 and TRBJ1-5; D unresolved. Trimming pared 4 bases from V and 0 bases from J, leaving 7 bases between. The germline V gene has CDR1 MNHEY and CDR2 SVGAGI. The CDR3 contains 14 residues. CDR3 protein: CASSSRDSNQPQHF. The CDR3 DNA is TGTGCCAGCAGTTCCAGAGATAGCAATCAGCCCCAGCATTTT.

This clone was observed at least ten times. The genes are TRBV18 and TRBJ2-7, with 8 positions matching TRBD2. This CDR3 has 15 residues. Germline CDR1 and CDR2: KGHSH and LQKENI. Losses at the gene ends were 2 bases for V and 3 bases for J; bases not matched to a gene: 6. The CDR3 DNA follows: TGTGCCAGCTCACCAGGGAGCGGGGGAGGCTACGAGCAGTACTTC. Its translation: CASSPGSGGGYEQYF.

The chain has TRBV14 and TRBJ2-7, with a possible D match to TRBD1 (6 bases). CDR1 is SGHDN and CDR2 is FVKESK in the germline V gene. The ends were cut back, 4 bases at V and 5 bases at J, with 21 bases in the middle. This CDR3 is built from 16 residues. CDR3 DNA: TGTGCCAGCAGCCGAGAACGGGACCGAGGGGGAGACGAGCAGTACTTC. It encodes CASSRERDRGGDEQYF.

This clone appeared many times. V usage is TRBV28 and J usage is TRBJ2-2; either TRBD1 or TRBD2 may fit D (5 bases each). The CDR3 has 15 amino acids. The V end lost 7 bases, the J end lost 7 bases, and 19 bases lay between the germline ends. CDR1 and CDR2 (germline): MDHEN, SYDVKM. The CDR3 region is CASKRGGLYDGELFF. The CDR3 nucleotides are TGTGCCAGCAAGAGGGGCGGACTGTATGACGGGGAGCTGTTTTTT.

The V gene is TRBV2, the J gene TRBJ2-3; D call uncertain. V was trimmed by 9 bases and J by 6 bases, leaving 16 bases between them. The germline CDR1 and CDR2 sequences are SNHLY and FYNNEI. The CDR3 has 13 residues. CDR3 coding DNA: TGTGCCAGTGCGATTCCGATGGTGGATACGCAGTATTTT. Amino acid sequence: CASAIPMVDTQYF.

The CDR3 DNA sequence: TGTGCCAGCAGCTTGGGGGAGGCCGAGCAGTACTTC. Translation gives CASSLGEAEQYF. J is TRBJ2-5 and V is TRBV5-6; a weak D match, TRBD2 (6 bases). The end of the DNA fits TRBJ2-7 better, so the J call may be wrong. Germline V gives CDR1 SGHDT, CDR2 YYEEEE. The CDR3 sequence is 12 residues long.

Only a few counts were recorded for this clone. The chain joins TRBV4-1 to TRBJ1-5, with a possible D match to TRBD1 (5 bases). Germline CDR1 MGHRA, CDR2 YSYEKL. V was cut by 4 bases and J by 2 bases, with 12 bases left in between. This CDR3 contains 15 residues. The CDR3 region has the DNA TGCGCCAGCAGCCCCAGGGTGGGACGCAATCAGCCCCAGCATTTT. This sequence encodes CASSPRVGRNQPQHF.

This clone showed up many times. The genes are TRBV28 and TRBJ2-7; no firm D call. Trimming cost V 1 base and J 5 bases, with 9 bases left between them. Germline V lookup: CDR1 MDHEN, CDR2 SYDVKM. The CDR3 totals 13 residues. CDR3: CASSLLVADEQYF. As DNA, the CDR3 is TGTGCCAGCAGTTTATTGGTGGCAGACGAGCAGTACTTC.

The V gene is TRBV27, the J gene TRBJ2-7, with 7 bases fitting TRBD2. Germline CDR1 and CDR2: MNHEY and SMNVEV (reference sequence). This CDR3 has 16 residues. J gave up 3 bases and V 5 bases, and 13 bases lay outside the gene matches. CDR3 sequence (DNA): TGTGCCAGCAGTCCCTCCGCGGGAGTCAGGATCTACGAGCAGTACTTC. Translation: CASSPSAGVRIYEQYF.

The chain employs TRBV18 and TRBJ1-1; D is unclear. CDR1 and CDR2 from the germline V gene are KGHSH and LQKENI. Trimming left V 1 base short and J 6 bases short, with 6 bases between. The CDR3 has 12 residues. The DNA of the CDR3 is TGTGCCAGCTCACCACTAGAGGCTGAAGCTTTCTTT. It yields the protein CASSPLEAEAFF.

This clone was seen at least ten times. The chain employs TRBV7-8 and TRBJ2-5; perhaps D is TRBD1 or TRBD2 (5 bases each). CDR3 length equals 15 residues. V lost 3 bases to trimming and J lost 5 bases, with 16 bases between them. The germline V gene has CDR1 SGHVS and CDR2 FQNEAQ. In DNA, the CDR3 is TGTGCCAGCAGCTTGGGGGACGGCCATACGGAGACCCAGTACTTC. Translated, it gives CASSLGDGHTETQYF.

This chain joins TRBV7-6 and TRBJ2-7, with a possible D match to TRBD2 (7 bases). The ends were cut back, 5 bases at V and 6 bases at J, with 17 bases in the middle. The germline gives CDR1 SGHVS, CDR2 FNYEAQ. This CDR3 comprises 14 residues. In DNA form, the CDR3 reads TGTGCCAGCAGCAGGAAGGGGGGGCTAAGCGAGCAGTACTTC. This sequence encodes CASSRKGGLSEQYF.

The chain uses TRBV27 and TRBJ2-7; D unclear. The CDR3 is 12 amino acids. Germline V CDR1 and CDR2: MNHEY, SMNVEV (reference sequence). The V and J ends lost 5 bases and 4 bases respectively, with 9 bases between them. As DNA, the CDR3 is TGTGCCAGCAGTCCCACCGTTTACGAGCAGTACTTC. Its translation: CASSPTVYEQYF.